The 16 T cell receptor beta chains below were found in one sample sequenced in a study of T cell changes during pregnancy in multiple sclerosis (dated by TCRdb to between 2018 and 2021). The library was made by the immunoSEQ multiplex PCR assay. TCRdb took this table from immuneACCESS and kept in-frame rearrangements with V and J called. Such tables lack part of the clones; where checked against another copy, unresolved V genes explain under half of the gap, and the rest is unexplained. A total of 40,000 to 55,000 clones appear in this sample, roughly 88% of them only once. Clones ranked in the top ten supply about 1.5% of the sample. This specimen was peripheral blood, taken in the first trimester of pregnancy. These receptors originate from a female donor in good health, enrolled as a control in a pregnancy study.

V is TRBV10-2 and J is TRBJ2-7; D is ambiguous. The V end lost 6 bases, the J end lost 5 bases, and 8 bases lay between the germline ends. CDR1 and CDR2 (germline): WSHSY, SAAADI. The CDR3 is made up of 11 amino acids. CDR3 region: CASRRVDEQYF. Written as DNA, the CDR3 is TGCGCCAGCAGACGGGTAGACGAGCAGTACTTC.

The chain employs TRBV7-9 and TRBJ2-1; possible D gene TRBD2, 6 bases. In germline, CDR1 is SEHNR, CDR2 FQNEAQ (reference sequence). Between the trimmed V and J ends, which lost 3 bases and 1 base, there was a span of 7 bases. This CDR3 is 14 amino acids long. The CDR3 nucleotides read TGTGCCAGCAGCTTCGGGACTTCCTACAATGAGCAGTTCTTC. This gives the protein CASSFGTSYNEQFF.

V gene TRBV2 combines with J gene TRBJ1-5, with 9 bases that match TRBD1. The junction had 10 bases not matched to a gene; V was cut back by 10 bases and J by 6 bases. Germline CDR1 SNHLY, CDR2 FYNNEI. The CDR3 sequence is 14 residues long. CDR3 DNA: TGTGCCACCGAGCGGGACAGGGATATTCAGCCCCAGCATTTT. It is translated as CATERDRDIQPQHF.

V is TRBV5-1 and J is TRBJ2-2; D unclear. The length of the CDR3 is 15 residues. V shed 2 bases and J shed 3 bases, with 11 bases lying between them. In germline, CDR1 is SGHRS, CDR2 YFSETQ. The DNA for the CDR3 is TGCGCCAGCAGCTTCAATCCTATAGACACCGGGGAGCTGTTTTTT. It yields the protein CASSFNPIDTGELFF.

This sequence joins TRBV12-5 and TRBJ2-7; D remains unclear. The CDR3 is 13 residues long. The germline gives CDR1 LGHNT, CDR2 FRNRAP. V was trimmed by 3 bases and J by 1 base, leaving 7 bases between them. The chain's CDR3 is CASGFARSYEQYF. CDR3 coding DNA: TGTGCTAGTGGTTTCGCCCGGTCCTACGAGCAGTACTTC.

J is TRBJ2-5 and V is TRBV7-9; possible D gene TRBD1, 6 bases. Germline loops: CDR1 SEHNR, CDR2 FQNEAQ (reference sequence). Trimming removed 6 bases from V and 1 base from J, with 9 bases in between. The CDR3 is made up of 13 amino acids. The CDR3 here is CASSGQSQETQYF. In DNA form, the CDR3 reads TGTGCCAGCAGTGGACAGTCCCAAGAGACCCAGTACTTC.

The V call is TRBV9, the J call TRBJ2-5; a possible D gene is TRBD2 (5 bases). Deletions cut 3 bases from V and 4 bases from J, with 13 bases between. The CDR3 runs to 14 residues. The germline gives CDR1 SGDLS, CDR2 YYNGEE. This chain's CDR3 is CASSASGSGETQYF. DNA for the CDR3: TGTGCCAGCAGCGCGTCGGGGAGCGGAGAGACCCAGTACTTC.

CDR3 sequence (DNA): TGTGCCAGCAGCTTAGGAGACAGCTCCTACGAGCAGTACTTC. Protein sequence: CASSLGDSSYEQYF. This chain links TRBV7-8 with TRBJ2-7, with D tentatively TRBD1 (5 bases). The germline V gene has CDR1 SGHVS and CDR2 FQNEAQ. V shed 1 base and J shed 0 bases, with 7 bases lying between them. The CDR3 has 14 amino acids.

The rearrangement links TRBV7-9 to TRBJ2-3; TRBD2 aligns across 10 bases. V shed 5 bases, J shed 3 bases, and the junction held 14 bases outside the gene matches. CDR1 is SEHNR, CDR2 FQNEAQ, per germline (reference sequence). The CDR3 runs to 18 residues. The CDR3 nucleotides are TGTGCCAGCAGCGCAGGGTGGCAGCGGGGGGGCCGTACAGATACGCAGTATTTT. Translating gives CASSAGWQRGGRTDTQYF.

The rearrangement uses TRBV18 and TRBJ2-1; TRBD1 matches 8 bases. V shed 6 bases, J shed 7 bases, and the junction held 14 bases outside the gene matches. Germline V gene data show CDR1 as KGHSH and CDR2 as LQKENI. The CDR3 sequence is 16 residues long. The CDR3 sequence: CASSPTGAWRGNEQFF. The CDR3 DNA reads TGTGCCAGCTCCCCGACAGGGGCCTGGCGAGGTAATGAGCAGTTCTTC.

This clone was recorded once. The V call is TRBV5-7, the J call TRBJ1-3; possibly TRBD1 for D (5 bases). TRBV5-7 is labeled an ORF, and its function is uncertain. The length of the CDR3 is 16 residues. Trimming left V 0 bases short and J 0 bases short, with 10 bases between. The CDR3 DNA reads TGTGCCAGCAGCTTGGTTGCGGGGGGCTCTGGAAACACCATATATTTT. Translation: CASSLVAGGSGNTIYF.

The V call is TRBV19, the J call TRBJ2-3, with D tentatively TRBD2 (5 bases). Germline assignment: CDR1 LNHDA and CDR2 SQIVND (reference sequence). V was shortened by 7 bases and J by 0 bases, with 14 bases between the two germline ends. There are 15 residues in the CDR3. For the CDR3, the DNA is TGTGCCAGTAACCCAAGCGGATCTAGCACAGATACGCAGTATTTT. As protein: CASNPSGSSTDTQYF.

The chain couples TRBV27 to TRBJ2-1; 8 bases match TRBD2. The CDR3 contains 15 residues. Trimming at V came to 2 bases and at J to 4 bases, leaving 4 bases not matched to a gene. Germline CDR1 and CDR2: MNHEY and SMNVEV (reference sequence). The CDR3 DNA is TGTGCCAGCAGTTTAGCGGGAGGACCTTACAATGAGCAGTTCTTC. The encoded protein is CASSLAGGPYNEQFF.

The gene calls are TRBV28 and TRBJ2-3; D unresolved. Deletions cut 5 bases from V and 6 bases from J, with 9 bases between. The CDR3 is 12 amino acids. Per the germline V gene, CDR1 is MDHEN and CDR2 is SYDVKM. In DNA form, the CDR3 reads TGTGCCAGCAGTAAAATAGCCGATACGCAGTATTTT. Translated, it gives CASSKIADTQYF.

The J gene is TRBJ2-5, the V gene TRBV6-5, with 9 bases aligning to TRBD2. The CDR3 has 15 amino acids. Germline CDR1 reads MNHEY; CDR2 reads SVGAGI. J was trimmed by 7 bases and V by 5 bases; bases with no gene match: 11. CDR3 in DNA: TGTGCCAGCAGTCAAGGACTAGCGAGCCCTGGGACCCAGTACTTC. Its protein is CASSQGLASPGTQYF.

The CDR3 region has the DNA TGTGCCAGCTCACCACCCGGGACAGGGGCAGGTTCCTACGAGCAGTACTTC. Protein product: CASSPPGTGAGSYEQYF. The chain uses TRBV18 and TRBJ2-7, with 10 nucleotides matching TRBD1. Trimming removed 0 bases from V and 1 base from J; junction bases left unmatched: 6. Germline V gives CDR1 KGHSH, CDR2 LQKENI. This CDR3 contains 17 residues.